The next 18 T cell receptor beta chains were all read from a single sample in a study of blood T cell repertoires in COVID-19. The protocol was immunoSEQ multiplex PCR, while the TCRdb copy is restricted to in-frame clones and leaves out a portion. This table has around 110,000 clones, approximately 82% appearing once. The sequencing input was peripheral blood. The receptors here all came from a man in his thirties or forties with acute or convalescent COVID-19.

This clone was seen repeatedly, ten times or more. The chain is built from TRBV6-1 and TRBJ1-6; 7 nucleotides agree with TRBD1. This CDR3 is 16 amino acids long. In germline, CDR1 is MNHNS, CDR2 SASEGT. Trimming at V came to 3 bases and at J to 10 bases, leaving 12 bases not matched to a gene. CDR3 loop: CASSELLTGVGSPLHF. The CDR3, as DNA: TGTGCCAGCAGTGAGTTACTAACAGGGGTGGGGTCACCCCTCCACTTT.

There are a few counts of this clone. The chain combines TRBV7-8 with TRBJ2-1; possibly TRBD2 for D (6 bases). CDR1 and CDR2 from the germline V gene are SGHVS and FQNEAQ. The CDR3 runs 15 residues. Trimming removed 3 bases from V and 10 bases from J, with 19 bases in between. The chain's CDR3 is CASSLTRVRTWEQFF. The CDR3 nucleotides are TGTGCCAGCAGCTTGACTAGGGTTAGGACATGGGAGCAGTTCTTC.

The chain links TRBV7-8 to TRBJ1-2; the D gene is possibly TRBD1 (6 bases). V was trimmed by 2 bases and J by 4 bases, leaving 20 bases between them. Germline CDR1 SGHVS, CDR2 FQNEAQ. CDR3 length equals 17 residues. The CDR3 DNA reads as TGTGCCAGCAGCTTAACCCCGGTACCGGACAGCCGCTATGGCTACACCTTC. Translation: CASSLTPVPDSRYGYTF.

The chain couples TRBV7-3 to TRBJ2-2; no reliable D call. The CDR3 consists of 14 residues. Per the germline V gene, CDR1 is SGHTA and CDR2 is FQGTGA. V dropped 5 bases and J dropped 3 bases, with 10 bases sitting between them. CDR3 loop: CASSHGRDTGELFF. CDR3 in DNA: TGTGCCAGCAGCCACGGCCGGGACACCGGGGAGCTGTTTTTT.

V is TRBV11-2 and J is TRBJ1-4; D unresolved. The CDR3 covers 14 residues. V dropped 0 bases and J dropped 8 bases, with 10 bases sitting between them. CDR1 SGHAT and CDR2 FQNNGV come from the germline V gene. This CDR3 is CASSLEAGLEKLFF. The CDR3 coding sequence is TGTGCCAGCAGCTTAGAGGCGGGGTTGGAAAAACTGTTTTTT.

The genes are TRBV24-1 and TRBJ1-2, with D tentatively TRBD1 (6 bases). Germline-derived CDR1 and CDR2 are KGHDR and SFDVKD. V lost 4 bases and J 7 bases, leaving 15 bases between the germline ends. There are 14 residues in the CDR3. The CDR3: CATSDNREIRGYTF. The DNA of the CDR3 is TGTGCCACCAGTGACAACAGGGAGATTCGTGGCTACACCTTC.

This clone was detected a few times. The rearrangement joins TRBV11-2 to TRBJ1-6, with TRBD1 matching 7 bases. Looked up from germline, CDR1 is SGHAT and CDR2 is FQNNGV. Trimming cost V 1 base and J 13 bases; bases outside gene matches: 10. This CDR3 is built from 15 residues. CDR3 sequence: CASSLVRDRESPLHF. CDR3 in DNA: TGTGCCAGCAGCTTAGTTCGTGACAGGGAGTCCCCCCTCCACTTT.

In this sample, this clone turned up a few times. The chain links TRBV6-4 to TRBJ2-3; no definite D call. V was cut by 2 bases and J by 1 base, with 4 bases left in between. CDR1 and CDR2 from the germline V gene are MRHNA and SNTAGT. The CDR3 sequence is 13 residues long. DNA of the CDR3: TGTGCCAGCAGTGACACGGGCACAGATACGCAGTATTTT. This codes for CASSDTGTDTQYF.

This chain links TRBV19 with TRBJ2-1; TRBD1 agrees at 7 bases. Germline values: CDR1 LNHDA, CDR2 SQIVND (reference sequence). CDR3 length: 16 amino acids. Losses at the gene ends were 5 bases for V and 4 bases for J; bases not matched to a gene: 11. The CDR3, as DNA: TGTGCCAGTAGTTCGACCCGGGACAGCCCTTACAATGAGCAGTTCTTC. This codes for CASSSTRDSPYNEQFF.

This clone was found a few times. The chain has TRBV9 and TRBJ1-6, with D uncertain. CDR1 SGDLS and CDR2 YYNGEE come from the germline V gene. The V and J ends lost 0 bases and 0 bases respectively, with 7 bases between them. This CDR3 has 16 residues. In DNA form, the CDR3 reads TGTGCCAGCAGCGTAGACGTGAGCTCCTATAATTCACCCCTCCACTTT. It specifies CASSVDVSSYNSPLHF.

V usage is TRBV7-2 and J usage is TRBJ2-1; D gene unclear. Trimming removed 4 bases from V and 3 bases from J, with 7 bases in between. Germline V gene sequence: CDR1 SGHTA, CDR2 FQGNSA. The CDR3 consists of 13 residues. The CDR3 reads CASSSRNYNEQFF. The CDR3 bases are TGTGCCAGCAGCTCGAGGAACTACAATGAGCAGTTCTTC.

J is TRBJ2-1 and V is TRBV7-2, with TRBD2 matching 13 bases. The CDR3 totals 17 residues. Germline V lookup: CDR1 SGHTA, CDR2 FQGNSA. Germline trimming cut 1 base from V and 9 bases from J; bases unmatched to any gene: 9. CDR3 DNA: TGTGCCAGCAGCTTAGAGCGACTAGCGGGAGGTTTGAGTGAGCAGTTCTTC. Protein sequence: CASSLERLAGGLSEQFF. Based on the CDR3 plus reference TRBV7-2 and TRBJ2-1, the full variable domain is GAGVSQSPSNKVTEKGKDVELRCDPISGHTALYWYRQSLGQGLEFLIYFQGNSAPDKSGLPSDRFSAERTGGSVSTLTIQRTQQEDSAVYLCASSLERLAGGLSEQFFGPGTRLTVL.

This clone appeared a single time. The V and J genes are TRBV4-3 and TRBJ2-7; 7 bases are a match to TRBD1. The length of the CDR3 is 13 residues. The V gene's germline CDR1 is LGHNA and CDR2 YSLEER. V lost 0 bases to trimming and J lost 9 bases; unmatched junction nucleotides: 5. CDR3 residues: CASSQDPGGRQYF. CDR3 DNA sequence: TGCGCCAGCAGCCAAGACCCAGGGGGTCGGCAGTACTTC.

In this sample, this clone turned up a few times. The gene calls are TRBV3-1 (or the pseudogene TRBV3-2) and TRBJ2-3; 7 nucleotides match TRBD2. V trimming: 4 bases; J trimming: 2 bases; junction bases outside the gene matches: 9. CDR3 length equals 16 residues. Germline assignment: CDR1 LGHDT and CDR2 YNNKEL (reference sequence). CDR3 sequence: CASSRDGGRATDTQYF. The CDR3 bases are TGTGCCAGCAGCCGGGATGGGGGGAGGGCCACAGATACGCAGTATTTT.

The chain recombines TRBV12-3 or TRBV12-4 with TRBJ2-1; possibly TRBD1 for D (6 bases). This CDR3 comprises 13 residues. With 8 bases removed from V and 2 bases from J, the gap between germline ends came to 10 bases. The CDR3 loop reads CASQGQTYNEQFF. The CDR3 region has the DNA TGTGCCAGCCAGGGGCAGACCTACAATGAGCAGTTCTTC.

V is TRBV12-5 and J is TRBJ2-3; no clear D. The germline V gene has CDR1 LGHNT and CDR2 FRNRAP. The CDR3 has 14 residues. The germline V and J ends were trimmed by 3 bases and 0 bases, with 7 bases remaining between them. Here the CDR3 reads CASGFSFSTDTQYF. The CDR3 nucleotides are TGTGCTAGTGGTTTTTCTTTTAGCACAGATACGCAGTATTTT.

This sequence joins TRBV7-2 and TRBJ2-7; D remains ambiguous. The V gene lost 0 bases and the J gene lost 6 bases, with 9 bases spanning the gap. The germline CDR1 and CDR2 sequences are SGHTA and FQGNSA. The length of the CDR3 is 13 residues. The CDR3 region is CASSLARYGEQYF. CDR3 nucleotide sequence: TGTGCCAGCAGCTTAGCGAGGTACGGCGAGCAGTACTTC.

The rearrangement joins TRBV7-9 to TRBJ1-2, with unresolved D. V was trimmed by 7 bases and J by 6 bases, leaving 12 bases between them. The germline CDR1 and CDR2 sequences are SEHNR and FQNEAQ (reference sequence). This CDR3 comprises 12 residues. The CDR3 loop is CASTLGSNGYTF. CDR3 coding DNA: TGTGCCAGCACGCTTGGCTCAAATGGCTACACCTTC.